The 26 T cell receptor beta chains reported below all come from one sample, sequenced in a study of control samples from healthy donors and cancer patients (dated by TCRdb to 2018 to 2020). Preparation of the library involved the immunoSEQ multiplex PCR assay. The source is immuneACCESS, and TCRdb retained only in-frame sequences with V and J called. Part of the clones is not carried over; for the studies checked, unresolved V genes explain less than half of this, and the remainder is unexplained. The sample contains about 120,000 clones, about 91% of them found a single time. The ten largest clones capture 3.4% of the sample. The material sequenced was blood. The source is a man between 40 and 49 years old in good health.

The chain carries TRBV10-3 and TRBJ2-3, with 9 nucleotides matching TRBD2. Germline V CDR1 and CDR2: ENHRY, SYGVKD. J gave up 0 bases and V 5 bases, and 3 bases lay outside the gene matches. This CDR3 contains 15 residues. As DNA, the CDR3 is TGTGCCATCAGTAGCGGGGGGCCTAGCACAGATACGCAGTATTTT. It codes for CAISSGGPSTDTQYF.

The V and J genes are TRBV2 and TRBJ1-1; weak D call: TRBD1 (5 bases). Trimming cost V 5 bases and J 11 bases, with 12 bases left between them. Germline CDR1 SNHLY, CDR2 FYNNEI. The CDR3 extends over 11 amino acids. The CDR3 here is CASSLRAGAFF. DNA for the CDR3: TGTGCCAGCAGTCTCAGGGCTGGGGCTTTCTTT.

The chain combines TRBV9 with TRBJ1-1, with 7 bases fitting TRBD1. V was clipped by 0 bases and J by 4 bases; unmatched bases: 9. Germline CDR1 reads SGDLS; CDR2 reads YYNGEE. CDR3 length: 16 amino acids. The CDR3 protein is CASSVGVGQASTEAFF. The CDR3 DNA is TGTGCCAGCAGCGTAGGAGTTGGACAGGCAAGCACTGAAGCTTTCTTT.

V gene TRBV19 combines with J gene TRBJ2-7; 9 nucleotides match TRBD2. Germline CDR1 LNHDA, CDR2 SQIVND (reference sequence). J was trimmed by 6 bases and V by 4 bases; bases with no gene match: 10. CDR3 size: 15 residues. CDR3 loop: CASSTAGGMAFEQYF. The CDR3 DNA sequence: TGTGCCAGTAGTACGGCGGGAGGGATGGCCTTCGAGCAGTACTTC.

The chain joins TRBV27 to TRBJ1-4, with TRBD1 matching over 9 bases. V lost 2 bases and J lost 0; bases outside the gene matches: 7. This CDR3 has 18 residues. The germline gives CDR1 MNHEY, CDR2 SMNVEV (reference sequence). The chain's CDR3 is CASSLRGQGPATNEKLFF. The CDR3 coding sequence is TGTGCCAGCAGTTTAAGAGGACAGGGGCCTGCAACTAATGAAAAACTGTTTTTT.

The chain has TRBV5-6 and TRBJ2-4; D is uncertain. Trimming stripped 4 bases from V and 2 bases from J, with 10 bases between. The CDR3 loop spans 14 amino acids. Germline assignment: CDR1 SGHDT and CDR2 YYEEEE. CDR3 DNA sequence: TGTGCCAGCAGCCCGGGTTCCTCCAAAAACATTCAGTACTTC. Encoded protein: CASSPGSSKNIQYF.

This rearrangement joins TRBV6-6 to TRBJ2-5; 11 bases map to TRBD2. CDR3 length: 15 residues. J was trimmed by 10 bases and V by 2 bases; bases with no gene match: 9. Germline CDR1 and CDR2: MNHNY and SVGAGI (reference sequence). The CDR3 protein is CASSYGSSGGMDQYF. CDR3 in DNA: TGTGCCAGCAGTTACGGGTCTAGCGGGGGGATGGACCAGTACTTC.

This chain links TRBV5-4 with TRBJ2-3, with TRBD2 matching over 12 bases. The CDR3 extends over 16 amino acids. The trim removed 3 bases at V and 5 bases at J, leaving 7 bases unmatched. Germline values: CDR1 SGHNT, CDR2 YYREEE (reference sequence). The CDR3 bases are TGTGCCAGCAGCTCGACTAGCGGGGGTCGAGGAGATACGCAGTATTTT. It codes for CASSSTSGGRGDTQYF.

The chain carries TRBV4-3 and TRBJ1-6, with D uncertain. Germline lookup yields CDR1 LGHNA and CDR2 YSLEER. The CDR3 sequence is 15 residues long. V was pared by 1 base and J by 7 bases, with 11 bases between. The CDR3 region has the DNA TGCGCCAGCAGCCAAGCGCGGTTATTAAATTCACCCCTCCACTTT. Residues: CASSQARLLNSPLHF.

V and J are TRBV19 and TRBJ1-5; D is perhaps TRBD1 (5 bases). Germline assignment: CDR1 LNHDA and CDR2 SQIVND (reference sequence). V was cut by 6 bases and J by 3 bases, with 12 bases left in between. The CDR3 runs 14 residues. CDR3 in DNA: TGTGCCAGTAGACAGTTGGGGGACAATCAGCCCCAGCATTTT. Translation: CASRQLGDNQPQHF.

V is TRBV3-1 (or the pseudogene TRBV3-2) and J is TRBJ2-7; D may be TRBD1 (6 bases). CDR1 LGHDT and CDR2 YNNKEL come from the germline V gene (reference sequence). The length of the CDR3 is 15 residues. The V end was cut by 0 bases, the J end by 3 bases, with 12 bases between. The CDR3 DNA is TGTGCCAGCAGCCAAGACCCGGGCAGGGGCTACGAGCAGTACTTC. As protein: CASSQDPGRGYEQYF.

The rearrangement links TRBV29-1 to TRBJ2-1; 9 bases align to TRBD2. Germline loops: CDR1 SQVTM, CDR2 ANQGSEA. This CDR3 spans 16 amino acids. After removal of 3 bases from V and 5 bases from J, the junction contained 11 bases not matched to a gene. The CDR3 is CSVERGGPLSHNEQFF. DNA of the CDR3: TGCAGCGTTGAGCGGGGGGGCCCTTTGTCACACAATGAGCAGTTCTTC.

V gene TRBV7-3 combines with J gene TRBJ2-1, with TRBD2 as a possible D gene (5 bases). This CDR3 is 13 amino acids long. Trimming left V 3 bases short and J 10 bases short, with 13 bases between. Germline values: CDR1 SGHTA, CDR2 FQGTGA. This CDR3 is CASSFEGLGEQFF. CDR3 bases: TGTGCCAGCAGCTTCGAGGGCCTAGGGGAGCAGTTCTTC.

V is TRBV11-2 and J is TRBJ2-6; no firm D call. The CDR3 sequence is 18 residues long. The V gene lost 5 bases and the J gene lost 0 bases, with 17 bases spanning the gap. The germline V gene encodes CDR1 SGHAT and CDR2 FQNNGV. CDR3 coding DNA: TGTGCCAGCAGCCCAGAGACAAGATCAAGCTCTGGGGCCAACGTCCTGACTTTC. Translation: CASSPETRSSSGANVLTF.

This chain joins TRBV19 and TRBJ1-5; weak D call: TRBD1 (5 bases). The germline V gene encodes CDR1 LNHDA and CDR2 SQIVND (reference sequence). Trimming left V 4 bases short and J 1 base short, with 14 bases between. The CDR3 contains 16 residues. The CDR3 nucleotides read TGTGCCAGTAGTAACCAGGGACTCCTAAGCAATCAGCCCCAGCATTTT. Residues: CASSNQGLLSNQPQHF.

The chain is built from TRBV7-6 and TRBJ2-1; 9 positions agree with TRBD2. V lost 0 bases to trimming and J lost 4 bases; unmatched junction nucleotides: 10. CDR1 SGHVS and CDR2 FNYEAQ come from the germline V gene. The CDR3 has 18 residues. The CDR3 reads CASSLARGGGVGYNEQFF. For the CDR3, the DNA is TGTGCCAGCAGCTTAGCTCGGGGCGGGGGGGTAGGGTACAATGAGCAGTTCTTC.

V usage is TRBV12-5 and J usage is TRBJ1-4; D unclear. Germline values: CDR1 LGHNT, CDR2 FRNRAP. The V gene lost 3 bases and the J gene lost 6 bases, with 5 bases spanning the gap. This CDR3 is built from 12 residues. CDR3 in DNA: TGTGCTAGTGGTTTCGGGGATGAAAAACTGTTTTTT. Translated, it gives CASGFGDEKLFF. Full variable domain (outside the CDR3, taken from reference TRBV12-5 and TRBJ1-4): DARVTQTPRHKVTEMGQEVTMRCQPILGHNTVFWYRQTMMQGLELLAYFRNRAPLDDSGMPKDRFSAEMPDATLATLKIQPSEPRDSAVYFCASGFGDEKLFFGSGTQLSVL.

The J gene is TRBJ1-2, the V gene TRBV7-9; D is unclear. Deletions cut 2 bases from V and 4 bases from J, with 11 bases between. The CDR3 spans 14 residues. Germline V gene sequence: CDR1 SEHNR, CDR2 FQNEAQ (reference sequence). The CDR3 DNA follows: TGTGCCAGCAGCTTATCCGGCAGTACCTATGGCTACACCTTC. Translation gives CASSLSGSTYGYTF. The complete variable domain, with remaining parts taken from reference TRBV7-9 and TRBJ1-2, reads DTGVSQNPRHKITKRGQNVTFRCDPISEHNRLYWYRQTLGQGPEFLTYFQNEAQLEKSRLLSDRFSAERPKGSFSTLEIQRTEQGDSAMYLCASSLSGSTYGYTFGSGTRLTVV.

The chain recombines TRBV5-6 with TRBJ1-5; TRBD1 matches at 7 bases. The germline gives CDR1 SGHDT, CDR2 YYEEEE. Unmatched junction bases numbered 4, after V lost 5 bases and J lost 2 bases. The CDR3 runs 14 residues. As DNA, the CDR3 is TGTGCCAGCAGGGGGACAGAGGGCAATCAGCCCCAGCATTTT. It codes for CASRGTEGNQPQHF.

The gene calls are TRBV18 and TRBJ1-1; D uncertain. V was cut by 1 base and J by 1 base, with 7 bases left in between. Germline V CDR1 and CDR2: KGHSH, LQKENI. The CDR3 sequence is 14 residues long. CDR3 in DNA: TGTGCCAGCTCACCACTCCCGGGGAACACTGAAGCTTTCTTT. Translation gives CASSPLPGNTEAFF. Full variable domain (rest looked up from reference TRBV18 and TRBJ1-1): NAGVMQNPRHLVRRRGQEARLRCSPMKGHSHVYWYRQLPEEGLKFMVYLQKENIIDESGMPKERFSAEFPKEGPSILRIQQVVRGDSAAYFCASSPLPGNTEAFFGQGTRLTVV.

The gene calls are TRBV5-1 and TRBJ1-4; 9 bases agree with TRBD1. This CDR3 spans 14 amino acids. The germline V gene encodes CDR1 SGHRS and CDR2 YFSETQ. Trimming removed 7 bases from V and 2 bases from J; junction bases left unmatched: 3. In DNA form, the CDR3 reads TGCGCCAGCGGCACAGGGGGCACTAATGAAAAACTGTTTTTT. Translation: CASGTGGTNEKLFF. Full variable domain (outside the CDR3, taken from reference TRBV5-1 and TRBJ1-4): KAGVTQTPRYLIKTRGQQVTLSCSPISGHRSVSWYQQTPGQGLQFLFEYFSETQRNKGNFPGRFSGRQFSNSRSEMNVSTLELGDSALYLCASGTGGTNEKLFFGSGTQLSVL.

J is TRBJ1-6 and V is TRBV7-3, with D perhaps matching TRBD1 (6 bases). V was shortened by 3 bases and J by 7 bases, with 19 bases between the two germline ends. CDR1 and CDR2 from the germline V gene are SGHTA and FQGTGA. The CDR3 extends over 17 amino acids. CDR3: CASSFPGDLSRNSPLHF. The CDR3 nucleotides are TGTGCCAGCAGCTTTCCAGGGGACCTCTCACGGAATTCACCCCTCCACTTT.

The chain combines TRBV19 with TRBJ2-4, with TRBD1 matching 7 bases. V shed 6 bases, J shed 7 bases, and the junction held 12 bases outside the gene matches. The CDR3 has 15 residues. Looked up from germline, CDR1 is LNHDA and CDR2 is SQIVND (reference sequence). The CDR3 DNA follows: TGTGCCAGTAGGCCCGCACAGGGGATCCGGAACATTCAGTACTTC. Translating gives CASRPAQGIRNIQYF.

The chain is built from TRBV7-8 and TRBJ2-1, with 10 bases lining up with TRBD2. The CDR3 consists of 15 residues. Losses at the gene ends were 5 bases for V and 6 bases for J; bases not matched to a gene: 7. The germline CDR1 and CDR2 sequences are SGHVS and FQNEAQ. CDR3 sequence: CASSLSGGASNEQFF. In DNA, the CDR3 is TGTGCCAGCAGCCTGAGCGGGGGGGCGAGCAATGAGCAGTTCTTC.

The genes are TRBV19 and TRBJ2-2; D uncertain. The germline CDR1 and CDR2 sequences are LNHDA and SQIVND (reference sequence). This CDR3 has 14 residues. Between the trimmed V and J ends, which lost 3 bases and 0 bases, there was a span of 5 bases. CDR3 amino acids: CASSIAANTGELFF. The CDR3 DNA sequence: TGTGCCAGTAGTATCGCGGCGAACACCGGGGAGCTGTTTTTT.

The chain carries TRBV29-1 and TRBJ2-1; 9 positions agree with TRBD2. CDR3 length: 14 residues. V lost 1 base and J lost 7; bases outside the gene matches: 5. Germline V gene data show CDR1 as SQVTM and CDR2 as ANQGSEA. CDR3: CSVEGLAGRNEQFF. The CDR3, as DNA: TGCAGCGTTGAAGGTCTAGCGGGGCGGAATGAGCAGTTCTTC.